Below are 21 T cell receptor beta chains sequenced from a single sample in a study of cytomegalovirus exposure and HLA in healthy donors (dated by TCRdb to about 2017). Preparation of the library involved the immunoSEQ multiplex PCR assay. A mixture of 60 forward primers for TCR Vbeta segments and 13 reverse primers for TCR Jbeta segments was used in the multiplex PCR. TCRdb limited this immuneACCESS table to in-frame rearrangements with V and J called. A share of clones is missing; checked studies link under half to unresolved V genes, and the rest is unexplained. The sample data list 150,000 to 200,000 clones, and 60% to 80% of these were observed just once. The ten largest account for nearly 6.5% of the sample. The sample comprised PBMCs. The origin of the receptors is a man aged 35 to 55 in good health and CMV-seropositive.

The rearrangement links TRBV7-8 to TRBJ2-1; TRBD2 matches 9 bases. Germline lookup yields CDR1 SGHVS and CDR2 FQNEAQ. The CDR3 runs to 15 residues. V lost 4 bases, J lost 6 bases, and 7 bases stayed unmatched. The CDR3 DNA sequence: TGTGCCAGCAGCTCGACTAGCGGCGTGCTCAATGAGCAGTTCTTC. Translation gives CASSSTSGVLNEQFF. The full variable domain, with the rest looked up from reference TRBV7-8 and TRBJ2-1, is GAGVSQSPRYKVAKRGQDVALRCDPISGHVSLFWYQQALGQGPEFLTYFQNEAQLDKSGLPSDRFFAERPEGSVSTLKIQRTQQEDSAVYLCASSSTSGVLNEQFFGPGTRLTVL.

This clone was counted only a few times. The chain has TRBV28 and TRBJ2-7; 10 bases fit TRBD1. Germline CDR1 and CDR2: MDHEN and SYDVKM. V lost 7 bases and J lost 6; bases outside the gene matches: 9. There are 14 residues in the CDR3. DNA of the CDR3: TGTGCCAGCACCCTACCGGGACAGGGGTTCGAGCAGTACTTC. The encoded protein is CASTLPGQGFEQYF.

The chain joins TRBV5-6 to TRBJ2-4; tentatively, D is TRBD1 (7 bases). The CDR3 has 14 residues. Trimming removed 4 bases from V and 9 bases from J, with 17 bases in between. The germline V gene has CDR1 SGHDT and CDR2 YYEEEE. CDR3 residues: CASSNREPGGIQYF. The DNA for the CDR3 is TGTGCCAGCAGCAACCGGGAGCCAGGGGGCATTCAGTACTTC.

The chain uses TRBV9 and TRBJ2-7; 8 bases match TRBD2. The CDR3 covers 16 residues. The junction had 14 bases not matched to a gene; V was cut back by 4 bases and J by 5 bases. Germline lookup yields CDR1 SGDLS and CDR2 YYNGEE. The CDR3 is CASSSRGSGVTNEQYF. The CDR3 nucleotides read TGTGCCAGCAGCTCACGGGGTAGCGGGGTCACCAACGAGCAGTACTTC.

This chain joins TRBV25-1 and TRBJ2-2; the D is unclear. This CDR3 contains 15 residues. The V gene lost 3 bases and the J gene lost 1 base, with 9 bases spanning the gap. CDR1 is MGHDK and CDR2 is SYGVNS in the germline V gene. The DNA of the CDR3 is TGTGCCAGCAGTGATCTGAGGCGGAACACCGGGGAGCTGTTTTTT. Translated, it gives CASSDLRRNTGELFF.

The V and J genes are TRBV11-3 and TRBJ2-2; D gene ambiguous. The ends were cut back, 3 bases at V and 4 bases at J, with 3 bases in the middle. The CDR3 has 12 amino acids. From germline, CDR1 is SGHNT and CDR2 YENEEA. The CDR3 sequence: CASSFRTGELFF. CDR3 coding DNA: TGTGCCAGCAGCTTTCGCACCGGGGAGCTGTTTTTT.

The rearrangement links TRBV19 to TRBJ2-7; TRBD2 aligns across 10 bases. The CDR3 runs 15 residues. Germline loops: CDR1 LNHDA, CDR2 SQIVND (reference sequence). With 5 bases clipped from V and 0 bases from J, the junction kept 4 bases outside the gene matches. CDR3 sequence (DNA): TGTGCCAGTAGTTCCCAGCGGGAGGGCTCCTACGAGCAGTACTTC. Amino acid sequence: CASSSQREGSYEQYF.

The chain has TRBV7-9 and TRBJ1-5, with D tentatively TRBD1 (5 bases). V lost 2 bases, J lost 4 bases, and 9 bases lay in between. The CDR3 loop spans 14 amino acids. Germline V gene sequence: CDR1 SEHNR, CDR2 FQNEAQ (reference sequence). This CDR3 reads CASSLQGHNQPQHF. CDR3 DNA sequence: TGTGCCAGCAGCTTACAGGGTCATAATCAGCCCCAGCATTTT.

This clone has more than one count but fewer than ten. The DNA for the CDR3 is TGTGCCAGTAGTCACCGGGACAGGAACTTTTCTGGGGCCAACGTCCTGACTTTC. As protein: CASSHRDRNFSGANVLTF. The chain combines TRBV19 with TRBJ2-6, with 8 bases identical to TRBD1. V lost 5 bases to trimming and J lost 1 base; unmatched junction nucleotides: 10. The CDR3 covers 18 residues. Germline CDR1 LNHDA, CDR2 SQIVND (reference sequence). Variable domain in full (rest from reference TRBV19 and TRBJ2-6): DGGITQSPKYLFRKEGQNVTLSCEQNLNHDAMYWYRQDPGQGLRLIYYSQIVNDFQKGDIAEGYSVSREKKESFPLTVTSAQKNPTAFYLCASSHRDRNFSGANVLTFGAGSRLTVL.

The chain recombines TRBV28 with TRBJ2-7, with TRBD1 matching over 11 bases. Losses at the gene ends were 7 bases for V and 3 bases for J; bases not matched to a gene: 8. This CDR3 has 15 amino acids. In germline, CDR1 is MDHEN, CDR2 SYDVKM. The CDR3 here is CASMGQGGFFYEQYF. CDR3 in DNA: TGTGCCAGCATGGGACAGGGGGGCTTCTTCTACGAGCAGTACTTC.

This clone was seen a few times. The V and J genes are TRBV19 and TRBJ2-5; TRBD2 might be the D (6 bases). This CDR3 is built from 14 residues. The germline gives CDR1 LNHDA, CDR2 SQIVND (reference sequence). With 4 bases removed from V and 0 bases from J, the gap between germline ends came to 9 bases. DNA of the CDR3: TGTGCCAGTAGTAGCGGGACCAACCAAGAGACCCAGTACTTC. Translation: CASSSGTNQETQYF.

This clone was counted between two and nine times. This chain joins TRBV30 and TRBJ2-7, with 9 positions matching TRBD1. The J segment lost 0 bases and the V segment lost 3 bases, leaving 6 bases of the junction unmatched. The germline V gene has CDR1 GTSNPN and CDR2 SVGIG (reference sequence). The CDR3 totals 15 residues. The CDR3 coding sequence is TGTGCCTGGAGCGGTGGGACAGGGTCCTCCTACGAGCAGTACTTC. This encodes CAWSGGTGSSYEQYF.

Only a few counts were recorded for this clone. The rearrangement joins TRBV28 to TRBJ2-1; 8 bases line up with TRBD2. V shed 5 bases and J 5 bases; nucleotides not matched to a gene: 5. The germline CDR1 and CDR2 sequences are MDHEN and SYDVKM. This CDR3 has 14 amino acids. CDR3 loop: CASSVTSGNNEQFF. The DNA for the CDR3 is TGTGCCAGCAGTGTCACTAGCGGAAACAATGAGCAGTTCTTC. The complete variable domain, with remaining parts taken from reference TRBV28 and TRBJ2-1, reads DVKVTQSSRYLVKRTGEKVFLECVQDMDHENMFWYRQDPGLGLRLIYFSYDVKMKEKGDIPEGYSVSREKKERFSLILESASTNQTSMYLCASSVTSGNNEQFFGPGTRLTVL.

The rearrangement joins TRBV15 to TRBJ2-3, with D possibly being TRBD2 (6 bases). The germline V gene encodes CDR1 LNHNV and CDR2 YYDKDF (reference sequence). V lost 4 bases to trimming and J lost 6 bases, with 23 bases between them. The CDR3 is 17 amino acids. This chain's CDR3 is CATSTREVSGVGDTQYF. The CDR3 region has the DNA TGTGCCACCAGCACCAGAGAGGTGTCGGGAGTCGGTGATACGCAGTATTTT.

The rearrangement links TRBV27 to TRBJ1-1; D is ambiguous. This CDR3 has 13 residues. V lost 11 bases and J 1 base, leaving 14 bases between the germline ends. Per the germline V gene, CDR1 is MNHEY and CDR2 is SMNVEV (reference sequence). CDR3 nucleotide sequence: TGTGCCGTCAGAGGGATGCGGAACACTGAAGCTTTCTTT. It codes for CAVRGMRNTEAFF.

The rearrangement uses TRBV29-1 and TRBJ2-1; the D gene is possibly TRBD2 (7 bases). Trimming took 7 bases from V and 4 from J, leaving 23 bases between them. The CDR3 extends over 16 amino acids. In germline, CDR1 is SQVTM, CDR2 ANQGSEA. This chain's CDR3 is CSGEEGGRTNYNEQFF. CDR3 bases: TGCAGCGGGGAGGAGGGGGGGAGGACAAATTACAATGAGCAGTTCTTC.

The V gene is TRBV2, the J gene TRBJ1-1, with TRBD1 as a possible D gene (5 bases). The CDR3 consists of 13 residues. From germline, CDR1 is SNHLY and CDR2 FYNNEI. V lost 7 bases to trimming and J lost 6 bases, with 15 bases between them. CDR3 sequence: CASTGNGGSEAFF. In DNA form, the CDR3 reads TGTGCCAGCACCGGGAACGGGGGGTCTGAAGCTTTCTTT. Looking up the rest from reference TRBV2 and TRBJ1-1 gives the full variable domain: EPEVTQTPSHQVTQMGQEVILRCVPISNHLYFYWYRQILGQKVEFLVSFYNNEISEKSEIFDDQFSVERPDGSNFTLKIRSTKLEDSAMYFCASTGNGGSEAFFGQGTRLTVV.

The genes are TRBV7-8 and TRBJ2-7; the match to TRBD1 covers 9 bases. Unmatched junction bases numbered 10, after V lost 4 bases and J lost 9 bases. Germline-derived CDR1 and CDR2 are SGHVS and FQNEAQ. This CDR3 spans 14 amino acids. CDR3 residues: CASSSRDREHWQYF. In nucleotides, the CDR3 is TGTGCCAGCAGCTCCCGGGACAGGGAACACTGGCAGTACTTC.

This rearrangement joins TRBV10-1 to TRBJ1-3; D is ambiguous. There are 12 residues in the CDR3. Germline CDR1 and CDR2: WNHNN and SYGVQD (reference sequence). The V and J ends lost 9 bases and 8 bases respectively, with 14 bases between them. The CDR3 DNA sequence: TGCGCCAGAATATCGGCAGAGGACACCATATATTTT. Encoded protein: CARISAEDTIYF.

The chain is built from TRBV28 and TRBJ2-4; 11 nucleotides line up with TRBD2. Germline CDR1 reads MDHEN; CDR2 reads SYDVKM. The CDR3 consists of 17 residues. V was clipped by 5 bases and J by 1 base; unmatched bases: 7. DNA for the CDR3: TGTGCCAGCAGTGCCGCAGCTAGCGGGAGGGCCAAAAACATTCAGTACTTC. It yields the protein CASSAAASGRAKNIQYF. The complete variable domain, with remaining parts taken from reference TRBV28 and TRBJ2-4, reads DVKVTQSSRYLVKRTGEKVFLECVQDMDHENMFWYRQDPGLGLRLIYFSYDVKMKEKGDIPEGYSVSREKKERFSLILESASTNQTSMYLCASSAAASGRAKNIQYFGAGTRLSVL.

The rearrangement uses TRBV28 and TRBJ1-4; the D is unclear. The CDR3 contains 16 residues. CDR1 is MDHEN, CDR2 SYDVKM, per germline. The ends were cut back, 5 bases at V and 0 bases at J, with 13 bases in the middle. The CDR3 sequence is CASSNREVATNEKLFF. Written as DNA, the CDR3 is TGTGCCAGCAGTAACCGGGAGGTTGCAACTAATGAAAAACTGTTTTTT.